Presented here are 4 T cell receptor beta chains from one specimen sequenced in a study of T cell responses to AZD1222 COVID-19 vaccine. Clones were sequenced by immunoSEQ multiplex PCR, and TCRdb holds only the in-frame ones, with some missing. The sample shows 95,000 to 150,000 clones, more than 80% of them seen only once. Sequencing used peripheral blood, obtained on day 0 of AZD1222 vaccination. These receptors were obtained from an adult in good health.

The V call is TRBV28, the J call TRBJ2-7; 14 nucleotides match TRBD2. The CDR3 extends over 16 amino acids. The J segment lost 3 bases and the V segment lost 7 bases, leaving 8 bases of the junction unmatched. Per germline, CDR1 MDHEN and CDR2 SYDVKM. The CDR3 loop is CASTGTSGRQGYEQYF. Here the CDR3 DNA reads TGTGCCAGCACGGGGACTAGCGGGAGACAAGGCTACGAGCAGTACTTC.

The V and J genes are TRBV6-5 and TRBJ1-2; D not certain. Trimming removed 0 bases from V and 4 bases from J, with 6 bases in between. The V gene's germline CDR1 is MNHEY and CDR2 SVGAGI. This CDR3 is 13 amino acids long. The CDR3 DNA is TGTGCCAGCAGTTACTCAGGGCTCTATGGCTACACCTTC. As protein: CASSYSGLYGYTF.

This clone was recorded a few times. The gene calls are TRBV4-1 and TRBJ2-1, with 7 bases that match TRBD2. Per the germline V gene, CDR1 is MGHRA and CDR2 is YSYEKL. The CDR3 has 18 residues. Unmatched junction bases numbered 17, after V lost 3 bases and J lost 6 bases. This CDR3 is CASSHPKLSGKNPNEQFF. The CDR3, as DNA: TGCGCCAGCAGCCATCCTAAACTGAGCGGGAAAAACCCCAATGAGCAGTTCTTC.

This clone was counted a few times. The chain joins TRBV11-2 to TRBJ2-7; the D is unclear. CDR1 SGHAT and CDR2 FQNNGV come from the germline V gene. The CDR3 spans 16 residues. V was clipped by 6 bases and J by 6 bases, with 24 bases between them. The CDR3 protein is CASSPDKTSKAGEQYF. The DNA for the CDR3 is TGTGCCAGCAGTCCGGATAAGACCTCCAAGGCAGGCGAGCAGTACTTC.